This T cell receptor beta chain was documented in a study of shared clonotypes between healthy human individuals. Study outcomes and limitations: The study found about 5% of naive CD4 clonotypes shared across four donors. The genetic and exposure-history diversity represented was limited by few donors.

Of note for this clone: What it binds is not known.

Assay: immunoSEQ multiplex PCR; the TCRdb copy retains only in-frame clones and omits some. The table lists fewer than 1.6 million clones, approximately 98.5% of them singletons. Donors were Caucasian adults residing in Nashville, Tennessee, USA. V lost 4 bases to trimming and J lost 6 bases, with 18 bases between them. This CDR3 contains 15 residues. Germline V lookup: CDR1 SGHRS, CDR2 YFSETQ. The sequence came from a man younger than 45 in good health. This chain uses TRBV5-1 with TRBJ2-3, with unresolved D. Sample: naive CD4+ T cells sorted from blood. Regarding subset: CD45RA+ positively selected. Here the CDR3 DNA reads TGCGCCAGCAGCGAAGTCAACCCAAATTCGGATACGCAGTATTTT. It is translated as CASSEVNPNSDTQYF.